This T cell receptor beta chain was obtained from a study of Graves' ophthalmopathy and Graves' hyperthyroidism. TCR beta CDR3 regions were amplified from RNA transcripts. The authors performed first-round RT-PCR with HTBI primers and then a second-round multiplex PCR. TCRdb re-derived calls from the multiplex PCR reads in MiXCR, one entry per CDR3 protein. The sample has some 520,000 distinct CDR3 sequences, 13% to 15% seen once; the top ten hold about a tenth. Germline loops: CDR1 SGHVS, CDR2 FNYEAQ. Trimming removed 0 bases from V and 6 bases from J; junction bases left unmatched: 4. The CDR3 runs 15 residues. Ophthalmopathy cases showed moderate-to-severe activity, scoring CAS ≥3 and NOSPECS ≥4, with duration under 3 months. Exclusion criteria comprised other autoimmune diseases, uncontrolled infections, pregnancy or lactation in patients.

Sequenced: blood. The chain has TRBV7-6 and TRBJ1-5; TRBD1 aligns across 8 bases. This clonotype was obtained from a young woman with Graves' ophthalmopathy. The CDR3 DNA follows: TGTGCCAGCAGCTTAGCGGCAGGGGGCCTTCAGCCCCAGCATTTT. This gives the protein CASSLAAGGLQPQHF.